This record looks at one T cell receptor (beta chain) sequence and its context. The table lists this clone with a few counts. Its cognate antigen has yet to be identified. Per-base quality was not reported, and no clone a single base away is much larger than it. The germline V gene supplies CDR1 SNHLY and CDR2 FYNNEI. Including cysteine and phenylalanine, the CDR3 has 16 amino acids. Only the CDR3 DNA stays, 48 bases, in frame from base 1. The germline V end is reduced by 3 bases and the J end by 4 bases; junction bases left unmatched: 11. The sample originates from a study of blood T cell repertoires in COVID-19 (TCRdb year 2020). Concerning the study at large: Samples from collaborators originated in the United States, Italy and Spain and spanned both the acute and convalescent phases of COVID-19. Samples came from the ongoing ImmuneRACE study (first 160 participants) plus 1,254 subjects from 6 global collaborators. Where available, HLA class I and class II types were taken from metadata supplied by the sample provider and were not determined by assay-based typing. Nearly every sample came with metadata listing a de-identified subject ID, COVID-19 status, age in years and sex. The dataset comprised deeply sampled blood TCRbeta repertoires from subjects exposed to, actively infected with, or recovered from COVID-19. The repertoires were released in a freely available public database meant as a resource for research on the immune response to SARS-CoV-2. The material from the prospective study consisted of cDNA or gDNA derived from T cells, B-cell-depleted T cells, or PBMCs. Points the paper makes about the study in general: Clinical and demographic metadata were provided uncurated, with the amount varying by source and participant.

The collaborating institutions used their own protocols to collect whole blood in K2EDTA tubes. For TCRbeta analysis, collaborators shipped samples in one of three forms: frozen whole blood, isolated PBMCs, or DNA extracted from either of those sample types. TCRbeta CDR3 regions were amplified from genomic DNA using the immunoSEQ Assay, a bias-controlled multiplex PCR. The original pipeline was this. Nucleated cell counts per sample were estimated from amplification of reference gene primers within the assay. Sequence reads were collapsed and filtered to measure the absolute abundance of every unique TCRbeta CDR3 rearrangement. Productive Simpson clonality was computed per sample as the square root of Simpson's diversity index over productive rearrangements. TCRdb took this table from immuneACCESS and kept in-frame rearrangements with V and J called. Such tables lack part of the clones; where checked against another copy, unresolved V genes explain under half of the gap, and the rest is unexplained. Clone size and V and J calls were adopted from that table, with D and trimming inferred from the DNA. Here the sample has approximately 110,000 clones; roughly 88% occur a single time. The top ten hold roughly 0.94% of the sample.

Sequencing used peripheral blood. This clonotype was obtained from a woman aged 45 to 65 with active or convalescent COVID-19. The chain links TRBV2 with TRBJ1-2; 7 bases in between match TRBD1. The CDR3 protein is CASSESPGTASYGYTF. The DNA sequence follows: TGTGCCAGCAGTGAGTCCCCCGGGACAGCTTCCTATGGCTACACCTTC.